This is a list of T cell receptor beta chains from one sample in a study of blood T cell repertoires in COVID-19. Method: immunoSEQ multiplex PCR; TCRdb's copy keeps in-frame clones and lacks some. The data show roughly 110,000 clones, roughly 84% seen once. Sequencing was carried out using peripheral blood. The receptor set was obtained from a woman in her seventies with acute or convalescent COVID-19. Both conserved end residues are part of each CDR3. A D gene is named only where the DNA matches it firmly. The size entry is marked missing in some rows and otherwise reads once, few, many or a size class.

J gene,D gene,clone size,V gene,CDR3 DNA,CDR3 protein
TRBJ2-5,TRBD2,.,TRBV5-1,TGCGCCAGCTCCCGGTGGGCGGGAGACCAAGAGACCCAGTACTTC,CASSRWAGDQETQYF
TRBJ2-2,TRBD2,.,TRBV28,TGTGCCAGCAGCCGCGTAGGCGGGGGTGGGAACACCGGGGAGCTGTTTTTT,CASSRVGGGGNTGELFF
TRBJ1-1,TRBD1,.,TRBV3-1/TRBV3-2,TGTGCCAGCAGCCAAGGCGACAGGGTGAACACTGAAGCTTTCTTT,CASSQGDRVNTEAFF
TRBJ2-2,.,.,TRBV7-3,TGTGCCAGCAGCTTCTCACGGGGCACCGGGGAGCTGTTTTTT,CASSFSRGTGELFF
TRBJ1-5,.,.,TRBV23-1,TGCGCCCAGGTCCTCTATCAGCCCCAGCATTTT,CAQVLYQPQHF
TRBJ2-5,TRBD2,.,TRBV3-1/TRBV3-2,TGTGCCAGCAGCCCGCGACTAGCGGGAGGGGAAGAGACCCAGTACTTC,CASSPRLAGGEETQYF
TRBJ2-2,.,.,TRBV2,TGTGCCAGCAGTGAGAGGCTAAACACCGGGGAGCTGTTTTTT,CASSERLNTGELFF
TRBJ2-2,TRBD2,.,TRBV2,TGTGCCAGCAGTGTACTAGCGGGGGGGACCGGGGAGCTGTTTTTT,CASSVLAGGTGELFF
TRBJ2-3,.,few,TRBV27,TGTGCCAGCAGTTTATTTGCACAGGGCAGGTCCTACACAGATACGCAGTATTTT,CASSLFAQGRSYTDTQYF
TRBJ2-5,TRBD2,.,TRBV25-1,TGTGCCAGCAGGTCTCGGATAGCGGGGGGTCAAGAGACCCAGTACTTC,CASRSRIAGGQETQYF
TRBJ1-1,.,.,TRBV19,TGTGCCAGTAGTATAGAAGCTGGGGGAGGTGAAGCTTTCTTT,CASSIEAGGGEAFF
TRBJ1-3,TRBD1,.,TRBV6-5,TGTGCCAGCAGTTACTCGGCAGGGGGCGAGGGAAACACCATATATTTT,CASSYSAGGEGNTIYF